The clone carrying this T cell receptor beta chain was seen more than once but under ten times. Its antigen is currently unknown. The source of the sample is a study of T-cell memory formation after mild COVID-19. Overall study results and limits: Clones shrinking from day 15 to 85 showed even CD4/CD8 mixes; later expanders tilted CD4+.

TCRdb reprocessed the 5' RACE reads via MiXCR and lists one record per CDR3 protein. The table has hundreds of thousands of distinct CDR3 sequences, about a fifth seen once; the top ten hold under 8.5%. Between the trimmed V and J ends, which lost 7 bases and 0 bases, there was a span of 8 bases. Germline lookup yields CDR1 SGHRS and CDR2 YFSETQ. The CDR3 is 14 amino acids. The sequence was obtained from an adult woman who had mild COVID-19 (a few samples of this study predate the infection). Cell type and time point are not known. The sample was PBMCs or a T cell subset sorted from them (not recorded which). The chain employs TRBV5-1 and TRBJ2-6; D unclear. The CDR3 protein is CASGNSSGANVLTF. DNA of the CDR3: TGCGCCAGCGGGAACAGCTCTGGGGCCAACGTCCTGACTTTC.